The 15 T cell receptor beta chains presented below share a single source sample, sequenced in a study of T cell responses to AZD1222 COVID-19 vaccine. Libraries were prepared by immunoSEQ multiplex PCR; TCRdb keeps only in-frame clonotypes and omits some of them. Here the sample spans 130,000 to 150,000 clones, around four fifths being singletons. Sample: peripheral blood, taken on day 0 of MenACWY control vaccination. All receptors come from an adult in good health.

CDR3 nucleotide sequence: TGTGCCAGCAGTTACCGGGACGCCTTCTACGAGCAGTACGTC. Its translation is CASSYRDAFYEQYV. This sequence joins TRBV6-5 and TRBJ2-7; D tentatively reads TRBD1 or TRBD2 (5 bases each). This CDR3 has 14 residues. Germline V gene sequence: CDR1 MNHEY, CDR2 SVGAGI. V lost 2 bases to trimming and J lost 3 bases, with 11 bases between them.

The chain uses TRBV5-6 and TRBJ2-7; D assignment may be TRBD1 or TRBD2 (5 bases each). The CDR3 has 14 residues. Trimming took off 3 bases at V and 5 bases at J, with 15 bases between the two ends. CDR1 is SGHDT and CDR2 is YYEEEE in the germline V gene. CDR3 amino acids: CASSWGGGIDEQYV. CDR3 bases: TGTGCCAGCAGCTGGGGTGGGGGTATCGACGAGCAGTACGTC.

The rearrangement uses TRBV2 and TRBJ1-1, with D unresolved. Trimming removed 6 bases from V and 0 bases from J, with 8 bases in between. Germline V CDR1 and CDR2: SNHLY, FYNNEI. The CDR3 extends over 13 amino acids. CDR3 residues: CASREELNTEAFF. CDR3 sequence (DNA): TGTGCCAGCAGAGAGGAGCTGAACACTGAAGCTTTCTTT.

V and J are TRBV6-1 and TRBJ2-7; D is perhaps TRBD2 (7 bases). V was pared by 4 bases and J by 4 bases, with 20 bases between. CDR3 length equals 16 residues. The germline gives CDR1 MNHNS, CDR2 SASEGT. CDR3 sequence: CASSGGGGRLGYEQYF. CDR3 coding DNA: TGTGCCAGCAGTGGAGGGGGGGGCAGGCTAGGGTACGAGCAGTACTTC.

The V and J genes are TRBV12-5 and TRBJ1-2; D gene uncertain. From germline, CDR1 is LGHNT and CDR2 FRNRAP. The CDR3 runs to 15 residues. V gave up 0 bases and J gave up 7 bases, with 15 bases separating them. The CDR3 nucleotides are TGTGCTAGTGGTTTGGTAAGCGGGAGTCTTTCTGGCTACACCTTC. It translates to CASGLVSGSLSGYTF.

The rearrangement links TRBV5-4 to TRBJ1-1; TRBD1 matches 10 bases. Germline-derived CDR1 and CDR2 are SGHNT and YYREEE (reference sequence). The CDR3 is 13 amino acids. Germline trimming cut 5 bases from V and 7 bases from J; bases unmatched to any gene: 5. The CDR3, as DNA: TGTGCCAGCAGGCCGGGACAGGGGCTTGAAGCTTTCTTT. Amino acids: CASRPGQGLEAFF.

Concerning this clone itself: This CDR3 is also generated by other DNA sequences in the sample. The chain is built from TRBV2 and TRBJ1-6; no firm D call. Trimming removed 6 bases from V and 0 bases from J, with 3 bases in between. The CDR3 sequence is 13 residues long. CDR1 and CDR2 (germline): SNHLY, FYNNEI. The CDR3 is CASRSSYNSPLHF. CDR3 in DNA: TGTGCCAGCAGAAGCTCCTATAATTCACCCCTCCACTTT.

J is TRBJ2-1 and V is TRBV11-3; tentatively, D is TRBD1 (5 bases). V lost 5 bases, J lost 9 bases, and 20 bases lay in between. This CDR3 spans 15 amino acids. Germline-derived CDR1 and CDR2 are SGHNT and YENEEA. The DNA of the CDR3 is TGTGCCAGCAGCCTGACAAAGGTCAGGGCCACTGAGCAGTTCTTC. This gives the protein CASSLTKVRATEQFF.

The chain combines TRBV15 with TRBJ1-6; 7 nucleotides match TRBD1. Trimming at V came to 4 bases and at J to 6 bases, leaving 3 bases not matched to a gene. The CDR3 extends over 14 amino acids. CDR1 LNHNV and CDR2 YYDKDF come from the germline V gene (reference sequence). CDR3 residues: CATSIDRVNSPLHF. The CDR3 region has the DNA TGTGCCACCAGCATAGACAGGGTTAATTCACCCCTCCACTTT.

The CDR3 protein is CASSFTTGPGGYTF. CDR3 in DNA: TGTGCCAGCAGCTTTACCACAGGGCCGGGGGGCTACACCTTC. This chain connects TRBV11-2 to TRBJ1-2; a weak D match, TRBD1 (6 bases). The CDR3 consists of 14 residues. Trimming shortened V by 3 bases and J by 8 bases, and 16 bases separated the two germline ends. Looked up from germline, CDR1 is SGHAT and CDR2 is FQNNGV. The whole variable domain, remainder taken from reference TRBV11-2 and TRBJ1-2, is EAGVAQSPRYKIIEKRQSVAFWCNPISGHATLYWYQQILGQGPKLLIQFQNNGVVDDSQLPKDRFSAERLKGVDSTLKIQPAKLEDSAVYLCASSFTTGPGGYTFGSGTRLTVV.

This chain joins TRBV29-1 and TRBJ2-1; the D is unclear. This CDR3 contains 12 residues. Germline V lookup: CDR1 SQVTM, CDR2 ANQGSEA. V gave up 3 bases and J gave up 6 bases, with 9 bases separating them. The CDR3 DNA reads TGCAGCGTTGAGGACGTATTCAATGAGCAGTTCTTC. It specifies CSVEDVFNEQFF.

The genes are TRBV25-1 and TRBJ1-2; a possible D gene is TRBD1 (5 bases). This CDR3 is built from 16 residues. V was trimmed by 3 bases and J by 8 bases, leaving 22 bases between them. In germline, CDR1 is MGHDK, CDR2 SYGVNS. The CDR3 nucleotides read TGTGCCAGCAGTGAGGGGGTGATGGGGGGAAGAAAGGGCTACACCTTC. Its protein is CASSEGVMGGRKGYTF.

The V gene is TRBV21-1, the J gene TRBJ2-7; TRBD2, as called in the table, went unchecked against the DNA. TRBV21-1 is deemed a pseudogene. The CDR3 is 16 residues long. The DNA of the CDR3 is TGTGCCAGCAGCCAGAGCGGGGGGGGTCCTTCCTACGAGCAGTACGTC. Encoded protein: CASSQSGGGPSYEQYV.

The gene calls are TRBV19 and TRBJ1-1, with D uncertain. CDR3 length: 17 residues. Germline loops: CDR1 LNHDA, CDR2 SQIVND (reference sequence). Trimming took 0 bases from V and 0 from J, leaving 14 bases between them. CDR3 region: CASSIEGTLRLNTEAFF. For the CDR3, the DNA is TGTGCCAGTAGTATAGAGGGCACTTTGAGGCTGAACACTGAAGCTTTCTTT.

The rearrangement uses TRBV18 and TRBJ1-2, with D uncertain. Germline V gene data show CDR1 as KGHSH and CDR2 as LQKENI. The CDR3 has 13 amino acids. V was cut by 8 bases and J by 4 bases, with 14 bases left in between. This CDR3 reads CASHDGGPYGYTF. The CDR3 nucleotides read TGTGCCAGCCACGATGGTGGACCCTATGGCTACACCTTC.